This T cell receptor (beta chain) comes out of a study of T cells after yellow fever vaccination (dated by TCRdb to between 2018 and 2021). In the study overall: Libraries from fractions with low cell numbers were prepared with the SMART-Seq v4 Ultra Low Input RNA kit. To follow T-cell clones before and after primary and booster YFV17D yellow fever vaccination, bulk TCR alpha and beta repertoires were sequenced over time. Two healthy male donors, one aged 18 to 30 and one aged 30 to 40 years, were included in the cohort. Blood was collected at multiple timepoints before and after primary and secondary immunization, and bulk PBMC replicates and cell subsets were isolated.

TCR cDNA was synthesized by 5'RACE template switching, which introduced a universal primer site and unique molecular identifiers. cDNA synthesis was primed from both the TCR alpha and TCR beta constant segments. Two PCR steps were used to amplify libraries, with sample barcodes and sequencing adapters being added in the second step. Libraries were sequenced on Illumina HiSeq 2500 (2x100 bp) or NovaSeq (2x150 bp). Under the source paper's analysis protocol: MIGEC was used to demultiplex reads and collapse the reads into UMI consensus sequences, and MiXCR was used for V(D)J alignment. Vaccine-responding clonotypes were identified with edgeR using replicate PBMC samples, with FDR below 0.01 and a log2 fold change above 5 up to day 15 being required. Each bulk clonotype was labeled CD4 or CD8 based on which sequenced repertoire, CD4 or CD8, contained the clonotype at higher abundance. TCRdb trimmed public reads at Q25 via fastp, called clones via MiXCR and kept in-frame beta chains. For every CDR3 protein sequence, its rows merge into one entry that carries the most common genes and DNA. Clone size and V and J calls follow TCRdb, not the original study. The sample records about 180,000 distinct CDR3 sequences, 5.5% to 7.5% of which are singletons. Of the sample, less than 3.5% is held by the ten largest clones.

On this clonotype itself: The antigen it recognizes is unknown. Per-base qualities were not stored, and no clone one base away is much larger.

The paper as a whole reports these results and caveats: Only a couple of donors were included in the study, so the extent to which the findings can be generalized is limited. After the booster, most of the clones that had expanded following primary vaccination were detected again (roughly 97% of CD4 and around 87% of CD8), which suggests that memory was broadly maintained. A small fraction of clonotypes appeared in both the CD4 and CD8 compartments, likely as a result of convergent recombination. The secondary T-cell response was found to be weaker but faster than the primary response, with a peak reached on day 5 rather than on day 15. Because abundant contaminating clonotypes from the bulk population could be contained in FACS-sorted repertoires, computational filtering was required.

Read against the paper, the sample's treatment or condition label means: live attenuated yellow fever vaccine strain. PBMCs were isolated from peripheral blood using a standard Ficoll-Paque protocol. Dynabeads CD4 and CD8 positive selection kits were used to isolate CD4 and CD8 T-cell fractions. TriZol was used to extract RNA from bulk PBMCs, CD4 and CD8 fractions, and dextramer-positive and dextramer-negative fractions. This TCR was recovered from a man aged 18 to 30 who received the YFV17D yellow fever vaccine. The material sequenced was CD4+ T cells sorted from PBMCs, taken on the day of the first yellow fever vaccination.

At the DNA level, the sequence is TGCAGCCGGGGAGAAAGCTACAATGAGCAGTTCTTC. Its coded protein is CSRGESYNEQFF. The sequence links TRBV29-1 to TRBJ2-1; TRBD2 is perhaps the D gene, given 5 matching bases. The germline V gene sets CDR1 to SQVTM and CDR2 to ANQGSEA. Trimming at the junction amounts to 8 bases on V and 3 bases on J, and the germline ends lie 11 bases apart. The CDR3 runs 12 residues from the cysteine to the phenylalanine. The read is trimmed to its CDR3 DNA, 36 bases read in frame from base 1.